This T cell receptor beta chain originates from a study of T cells after yellow fever vaccination. The CDR3 contains 13 residues. Comment on this clonotype: Its antigen is currently unknown.

Study-wide points: Abundant bulk-derived clonotypes could contaminate FACS-sorted repertoires. A limited proportion of clonotypes was detected within both the CD4 and CD8 compartments. Reappearing after the booster were most of the clones from primary vaccination (96% CD4, roughly 86% CD8).

One entry per CDR3 protein results from TCRdb running MiXCR on the 5' RACE reads. The table includes under 100,000 distinct CDR3 sequences, under 7% detected once. The source of this sequence is a man aged 18 to 30 who received the YFV17D yellow fever vaccine. The sequencing here drew on CD8+ T cells sorted from PBMCs, taken 10 days after the yellow fever booster vaccination. The chain recombines TRBV21-1 with TRBJ1-1. TRBV21-1 counts as a pseudogene. Here the CDR3 DNA reads TGTGCCAGCAGCAAACTCGATGACACTGAAGCTTTCTTT. Translated, it gives CASSKLDDTEAFF.